The next 26 T cell receptor beta chains were all read from a single sample in a study of identifying expanded T cells in peripheral blood (dated by TCRdb to between 2019 and 2020). Library preparation employed the immunoSEQ multiplex PCR assay. TCRdb retrieved this table from immuneACCESS and kept in-frame rearrangements only. Not all clones are present; in checked studies, unresolved V genes account for under half, and no reason is known for the remainder. This sample comprises about 100,000 clones, around 88% of them detected only once. The ten most abundant clones make up approximately 14% of the sample. The sample was blood. These receptors were collected from a person between 18 and 75 years old in good health.

In DNA, the CDR3 is TGTGCCAGCAGTCCACTCGGTACTAGCACAGATACGCAGTATTTT. It is translated as CASSPLGTSTDTQYF. The chain recombines TRBV28 with TRBJ2-3; D remains ambiguous. Germline V CDR1 and CDR2: MDHEN, SYDVKM. The V gene lost 5 bases and the J gene lost 0 bases, with 12 bases spanning the gap. CDR3 length: 15 residues.

The chain carries TRBV27 and TRBJ2-7, with TRBD1 identical over 7 bases. J lost 5 bases, V lost 2 bases, and 9 bases had no gene match. The germline CDR1 and CDR2 sequences are MNHEY and SMNVEV (reference sequence). This CDR3 contains 15 residues. This CDR3 is CASSLRRQGQNEQYF. CDR3 sequence (DNA): TGTGCCAGCAGTTTACGACGACAGGGTCAGAACGAGCAGTACTTC.

This chain uses TRBV19 with TRBJ1-5; 9 positions agree with TRBD1. V lost 3 bases, J lost 4 bases, and 4 bases stayed unmatched. Germline CDR1 LNHDA, CDR2 SQIVND (reference sequence). The CDR3 runs to 15 residues. The CDR3 sequence: CASSIWDRANQPQHF. CDR3 DNA: TGTGCCAGTAGTATTTGGGACAGGGCAAATCAGCCCCAGCATTTT.

The V and J genes are TRBV19 and TRBJ2-1; tentatively, D is TRBD2 (5 bases). Trimming took 5 bases from V and 0 from J, leaving 11 bases between them. Germline V gene lookup returns CDR1 LNHDA and CDR2 SQIVND (reference sequence). This CDR3 comprises 15 residues. CDR3 in amino acids: CASSPRGSSYNEQFF. In nucleotides, the CDR3 is TGTGCCAGTAGTCCTCGTGGGAGCTCCTACAATGAGCAGTTCTTC. Full variable domain (rest looked up from reference TRBV19 and TRBJ2-1): DGGITQSPKYLFRKEGQNVTLSCEQNLNHDAMYWYRQDPGQGLRLIYYSQIVNDFQKGDIAEGYSVSREKKESFPLTVTSAQKNPTAFYLCASSPRGSSYNEQFFGPGTRLTVL.

The chain couples TRBV11-2 to TRBJ2-7; 7 bases are a match to TRBD1. Trimming at V came to 3 bases and at J to 5 bases, leaving 4 bases not matched to a gene. This CDR3 comprises 13 residues. Germline CDR1 reads SGHAT; CDR2 reads FQNNGV. The CDR3 DNA reads as TGTGCCAGCAGCTTTGACAGGGACCACGAGCAGTACTTC. It yields the protein CASSFDRDHEQYF.

This chain links TRBV28 with TRBJ2-7; TRBD1 is a possible D gene (6 bases). CDR3 length equals 14 residues. Germline V gives CDR1 MDHEN, CDR2 SYDVKM. V lost 2 bases, J lost 3 bases, and 11 bases lay in between. The CDR3 region is CASSLGQLIYEQYF. CDR3 nucleotide sequence: TGTGCCAGCAGTTTAGGACAGTTAATCTACGAGCAGTACTTC.

This rearrangement joins TRBV5-1 to TRBJ2-6, with 11 positions matching TRBD2. Losses at the gene ends were 1 base for V and 0 bases for J; bases not matched to a gene: 6. Germline lookup yields CDR1 SGHRS and CDR2 YFSETQ. This CDR3 is 19 amino acids long. DNA of the CDR3: TGCGCCAGCAGCTTGCCTAGCGGGGGGCCAAGCTCTGGGGCCAACGTCCTGACTTTC. Its translation is CASSLPSGGPSSGANVLTF. The full variable domain, in which reference TRBV5-1 and TRBJ2-6 provide the parts outside the CDR3, is KAGVTQTPRYLIKTRGQQVTLSCSPISGHRSVSWYQQTPGQGLQFLFEYFSETQRNKGNFPGRFSGRQFSNSRSEMNVSTLELGDSALYLCASSLPSGGPSSGANVLTFGAGSRLTVL.

The V and J genes are TRBV19 and TRBJ2-6; D may correspond to TRBD1 or TRBD2 (5 bases each). Trimming left V 5 bases short and J 4 bases short, with 9 bases between. Germline V gene data show CDR1 as LNHDA and CDR2 as SQIVND (reference sequence). The CDR3 covers 14 residues. The CDR3 DNA reads TGTGCCAGTAGTTTAGGGACCGGGGCCAACGTCCTGACTTTC. Its protein is CASSLGTGANVLTF.

This chain connects TRBV7-8 to TRBJ2-7; unclear D gene. The germline V and J ends were trimmed by 2 bases and 4 bases, with 9 bases remaining between them. Germline values: CDR1 SGHVS, CDR2 FQNEAQ. The CDR3 spans 13 residues. CDR3 amino acids: CASSLKGVYEQYF. CDR3 nucleotides: TGTGCCAGCAGCTTAAAGGGCGTATACGAGCAGTACTTC.

The rearrangement links TRBV5-1 to TRBJ2-5; TRBD1 aligns across 7 bases. This CDR3 comprises 14 residues. J was trimmed by 2 bases and V by 9 bases; bases with no gene match: 10. Germline CDR1 and CDR2: SGHRS and YFSETQ. CDR3 loop: CATSRTGQQETQYF. The CDR3 DNA follows: TGCGCCACCTCTAGGACAGGACAACAAGAGACCCAGTACTTC.

The gene calls are TRBV5-6 and TRBJ1-2; the D is unclear. In germline, CDR1 is SGHDT, CDR2 YYEEEE. V was shortened by 1 base and J by 7 bases, with 17 bases between the two germline ends. The CDR3 runs 15 residues. CDR3 amino acids: CASSLRVTNMGGYTF. As DNA, the CDR3 is TGTGCCAGCAGCTTGCGAGTCACCAACATGGGTGGCTACACCTTC. Based on the CDR3 plus reference TRBV5-6 and TRBJ1-2, the full variable domain is DAGVTQSPTHLIKTRGQQVTLRCSPKSGHDTVSWYQQALGQGPQFIFQYYEEEERQRGNFPDRFSGHQFPNYSSELNVNALLLGDSALYLCASSLRVTNMGGYTFGSGTRLTVV.

The chain's CDR3 is CASSQATGMSSTDTQYF. The CDR3 coding sequence is TGTGCCAGCAGCCAAGCGACGGGCATGAGTAGCACAGATACGCAGTATTTT. This chain joins TRBV14 and TRBJ2-3, with D unclear. Per germline, CDR1 SGHDN and CDR2 FVKESK. CDR3 length equals 17 residues. Between the trimmed V and J ends, which lost 1 base and 0 bases, there was a span of 14 bases.

The CDR3 DNA is TGTGCCAGCAGTATCCGGCGAGGGACAGGGGGCTTGGAGCAGTTCTTC. Translated: CASSIRRGTGGLEQFF. V is TRBV5-6 and J is TRBJ2-1; TRBD1 matches 12 bases. The CDR3 sequence is 16 residues long. The germline CDR1 and CDR2 sequences are SGHDT and YYEEEE. J was trimmed by 10 bases and V by 5 bases; bases with no gene match: 13. Full variable domain (missing parts from reference TRBV5-6 and TRBJ2-1): DAGVTQSPTHLIKTRGQQVTLRCSPKSGHDTVSWYQQALGQGPQFIFQYYEEEERQRGNFPDRFSGHQFPNYSSELNVNALLLGDSALYLCASSIRRGTGGLEQFFGPGTRLTVL.

This chain links TRBV7-3 with TRBJ2-3, with D uncertain. Trimming pared 3 bases from V and 5 bases from J, leaving 15 bases between. The CDR3 covers 15 residues. CDR1 SGHTA and CDR2 FQGTGA come from the germline V gene. CDR3 bases: TGTGCCAGCAGCTTTGGTGTAAACACCGGAGATACGCAGTATTTT. It encodes CASSFGVNTGDTQYF. Full variable domain (remainder filled in from reference TRBV7-3 and TRBJ2-3): GAGVSQTPSNKVTEKGKYVELRCDPISGHTALYWYRQSLGQGPEFLIYFQGTGAADDSGLPNDRFFAVRPEGSVSTLKIQRTERGDSAVYLCASSFGVNTGDTQYFGPGTRLTVL.

The genes are TRBV7-6 and TRBJ2-2; tentative D call: TRBD1 (6 bases). V lost 0 bases, J lost 5 bases, and 13 bases lay in between. The CDR3 runs 16 residues. The germline V gene encodes CDR1 SGHVS and CDR2 FNYEAQ. The CDR3 region is CASSLALTGITGELFF. DNA of the CDR3: TGTGCCAGCAGCTTAGCGCTCACAGGGATAACCGGGGAGCTGTTTTTT.

This clone was detected a few times. The J gene is TRBJ2-3, the V gene TRBV2; TRBD1 might be the D (5 bases). Trimming cost V 7 bases and J 0 bases, with 17 bases left between them. CDR1 SNHLY and CDR2 FYNNEI come from the germline V gene. CDR3 length equals 16 residues. The CDR3 DNA reads TGTGCCAGCAATGGGGCGGTTATGACTAGCACAGATACGCAGTATTTT. This sequence encodes CASNGAVMTSTDTQYF.

The chain couples TRBV7-6 to TRBJ2-6; D gene ambiguous. CDR1 is SGHVS and CDR2 is FNYEAQ in the germline V gene. V shed 2 bases and J shed 1 base, with 6 bases lying between them. The CDR3 has 15 residues. The CDR3 protein is CASSLSPSGANVLTF. The CDR3 nucleotides read TGTGCCAGCAGCTTATCCCCATCTGGGGCCAACGTCCTGACTTTC.

The CDR3 coding sequence is TGTGCCAGCAGCTTAGAACAGAACAATCAGCCCCAGCATTTT. It translates to CASSLEQNNQPQHF. V and J are TRBV7-2 and TRBJ1-5; D not resolved. The CDR3 spans 14 residues. Trimming cost V 1 base and J 3 bases, with 7 bases left between them. Germline CDR1 SGHTA, CDR2 FQGNSA.

The J gene is TRBJ1-5, the V gene TRBV10-2; D unresolved. V was shortened by 10 bases and J by 3 bases, with 13 bases between the two germline ends. Looked up from germline, CDR1 is WSHSY and CDR2 is SAAADI. The CDR3 length is 13 residues. As DNA, the CDR3 is TGCGCCACCTCAGTGGCCTTCAATCAGCCCCAGCATTTT. It codes for CATSVAFNQPQHF.

J is TRBJ2-2 and V is TRBV7-2, with D possibly being TRBD2 (6 bases). The CDR3 is 16 residues long. V lost 0 bases to trimming and J lost 1 base, with 9 bases between them. Germline loops: CDR1 SGHTA, CDR2 FQGNSA. CDR3 sequence reads: CASSLAGRGNTGELFF. CDR3 bases: TGTGCCAGCAGCTTAGCGGGGCGGGGGAACACCGGGGAGCTGTTTTTT.

The chain employs TRBV6-5 and TRBJ1-4; D is uncertain. CDR3 length equals 14 residues. Germline assignment: CDR1 MNHEY and CDR2 SVGAGI. V shed 6 bases and J shed 0 bases, with 8 bases lying between them. CDR3 nucleotides: TGTGCCAGCAGGATCATACCAACTAATGAAAAACTGTTTTTT. Translated: CASRIIPTNEKLFF.

This sequence joins TRBV28 and TRBJ1-5; the match to TRBD1 covers 8 bases. CDR1 is MDHEN and CDR2 is SYDVKM in the germline V gene. With V trimmed by 10 bases and J by 0 bases, 5 bases remained unmatched. The CDR3 spans 14 residues. This CDR3 reads CATPGQDSNQPQHF. For the CDR3, the DNA is TGTGCCACCCCGGGACAGGATAGCAATCAGCCCCAGCATTTT.

The chain links TRBV18 to TRBJ1-2; 9 bases align to TRBD1. This CDR3 contains 16 residues. The germline gives CDR1 KGHSH, CDR2 LQKENI. The ends lost 3 bases at V and 4 bases at J; junction bases unmatched: 9. The CDR3 protein is CASSPGTGPTGYGYTF. The CDR3 DNA reads as TGTGCCAGCTCACCGGGGACAGGGCCAACAGGCTATGGCTACACCTTC.

The chain couples TRBV5-1 to TRBJ1-3; no firm D call. CDR1 is SGHRS and CDR2 is YFSETQ in the germline V gene. V was cut by 0 bases and J by 4 bases, with 11 bases left in between. The CDR3 contains 15 residues. Here the CDR3 reads CASSLGGSRGNTIYF. The CDR3 nucleotides are TGCGCCAGCAGCTTGGGAGGGTCGCGAGGAAACACCATATATTTT.

V and J are TRBV2 and TRBJ1-4; D is unclear. This CDR3 comprises 13 residues. Trimming shortened V by 5 bases and J by 10 bases, and 14 bases separated the two germline ends. From germline, CDR1 is SNHLY and CDR2 FYNNEI. The CDR3 loop is CASSPREEAKLFF. The CDR3 DNA sequence: TGTGCCAGCAGTCCGAGGGAGGAGGCAAAACTGTTTTTT. Full variable domain (rest looked up from reference TRBV2 and TRBJ1-4): EPEVTQTPSHQVTQMGQEVILRCVPISNHLYFYWYRQILGQKVEFLVSFYNNEISEKSEIFDDQFSVERPDGSNFTLKIRSTKLEDSAMYFCASSPREEAKLFFGSGTQLSVL.

The chain couples TRBV4-1 to TRBJ1-4, with 7 bases lining up with TRBD1. Unmatched junction bases numbered 19, after V lost 11 bases and J lost 10 bases. The CDR3 totals 15 residues. Germline CDR1 MGHRA, CDR2 YSYEKL. The chain's CDR3 is CAVATLQGGGGKLFF. CDR3 bases: TGCGCCGTAGCCACGCTCCAGGGAGGGGGCGGAAAACTGTTTTTT.